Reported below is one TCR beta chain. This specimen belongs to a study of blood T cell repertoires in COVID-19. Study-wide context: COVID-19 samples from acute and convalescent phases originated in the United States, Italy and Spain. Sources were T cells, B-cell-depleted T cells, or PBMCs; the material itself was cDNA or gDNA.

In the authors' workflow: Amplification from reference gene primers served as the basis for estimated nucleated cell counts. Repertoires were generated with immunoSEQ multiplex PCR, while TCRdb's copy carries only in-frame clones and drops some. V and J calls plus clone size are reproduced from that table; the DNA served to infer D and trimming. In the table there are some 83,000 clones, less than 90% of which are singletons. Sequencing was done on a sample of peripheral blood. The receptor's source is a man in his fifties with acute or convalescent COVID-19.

The CDR3 DNA reads as TGTGCCAGCAGTTCCGACCCGGGACAGGGTCCGTCCTACGAGCAGTACTTC. Its translation: CASSSDPGQGPSYEQYF. The chain has TRBV27 and TRBJ2-7; 9 positions agree with TRBD1. V was clipped by 4 bases and J by 1 base; unmatched bases: 11. In germline, CDR1 is MNHEY, CDR2 SMNVEV (reference sequence). The CDR3 runs to 17 residues.